Each of the 20 T cell receptor beta chains below was sequenced from the same sample in a study of shared clonotypes between healthy human individuals. The data were produced by immunoSEQ multiplex PCR, yet TCRdb's version contains in-frame clones alone and is incomplete. The sample has approximately 980,000 clones, less than 85% seen once; the top ten hold about 1.5%. The sample was memory CD4+ T cells sorted from blood. Subset specified: CD45RA-negative fraction. The source of these receptors is a man younger than 30 in good health.

The chain recombines TRBV6-1 with TRBJ1-2; a possible D gene is TRBD1 (6 bases). This CDR3 is built from 12 residues. V was cut by 6 bases and J by 8 bases, with 13 bases left in between. CDR1 and CDR2 from the germline V gene are MNHNS and SASEGT. The CDR3 is CASRARTEGYTF. The CDR3 nucleotides are TGTGCCAGCAGAGCTCGGACAGAAGGCTACACCTTC.

The genes are TRBV15 and TRBJ2-7; D is perhaps TRBD1 (6 bases). The V and J ends lost 1 base and 7 bases respectively, with 17 bases between them. Germline assignment: CDR1 LNHNV and CDR2 YYDKDF (reference sequence). This CDR3 is built from 15 residues. CDR3: CATSRGAQQGEEQYF. The DNA for the CDR3 is TGTGCCACCAGCAGAGGGGCGCAACAGGGTGAGGAGCAGTACTTC.

V gene TRBV11-3 combines with J gene TRBJ2-1; 13 bases are a match to TRBD2. V gave up 7 bases and J gave up 4 bases; unmatched junction bases: 7. CDR3 length: 16 residues. In germline, CDR1 is SGHNT, CDR2 YENEEA. The CDR3 nucleotides read TGTGCCAGCACCTCGGAGACTAGCGGGGGGTACAATGAGCAGTTCTTC. This translates into CASTSETSGGYNEQFF.

The genes are TRBV7-2 and TRBJ2-2; 7 bases map to TRBD1. This CDR3 is built from 14 residues. Germline CDR1 SGHTA, CDR2 FQGNSA. V shed 5 bases and J 4 bases; nucleotides not matched to a gene: 4. The CDR3 DNA is TGTGCCAGCAGCGACAGGGTGGTCACCGGGGAGCTGTTTTTT. Amino acid sequence: CASSDRVVTGELFF.

This clone has only one observation. This chain joins TRBV2 and TRBJ2-1; TRBD1 aligns across 9 bases. There are 14 residues in the CDR3. Trimming cost V 7 bases and J 4 bases; bases outside gene matches: 5. Germline CDR1 and CDR2: SNHLY and FYNNEI. The CDR3 nucleotides read TGTGCCAGCACTTGGGACAGGGCTTACAATGAGCAGTTCTTC. It codes for CASTWDRAYNEQFF. Together with reference TRBV2 and TRBJ2-1, the CDR3 gives the full variable domain: EPEVTQTPSHQVTQMGQEVILRCVPISNHLYFYWYRQILGQKVEFLVSFYNNEISEKSEIFDDQFSVERPDGSNFTLKIRSTKLEDSAMYFCASTWDRAYNEQFFGPGTRLTVL.

The chain joins TRBV6-1 to TRBJ1-3, with D unresolved. V lost 9 bases to trimming and J lost 0 bases, with 12 bases between them. The germline V gene has CDR1 MNHNS and CDR2 SASEGT. This CDR3 spans 14 amino acids. The CDR3 sequence is CASLRSVSGNTIYF. In DNA form, the CDR3 reads TGTGCCAGTCTAAGATCAGTCTCTGGAAACACCATATATTTT.

The chain recombines TRBV12-5 with TRBJ1-6; a possible D gene is TRBD1 (5 bases). With 1 base removed from V and 6 bases from J, the gap between germline ends came to 10 bases. There are 15 residues in the CDR3. Looked up from germline, CDR1 is LGHNT and CDR2 is FRNRAP. CDR3 residues: CASGLGVGGNSPLHF. Written as DNA, the CDR3 is TGTGCTAGTGGTTTGGGCGTGGGGGGTAATTCACCCCTCCACTTT.

This chain connects TRBV19 to TRBJ1-1; D is unresolved. Trimming cost V 0 bases and J 8 bases, with 10 bases left between them. Germline CDR1 LNHDA, CDR2 SQIVND (reference sequence). This CDR3 is 13 amino acids long. In DNA, the CDR3 is TGTGCCAGTAGTATAGATCGAAGAGGGGAAGCTTTCTTT. Its translation is CASSIDRRGEAFF. The variable domain in full, completed from reference TRBV19 and TRBJ1-1, reads DGGITQSPKYLFRKEGQNVTLSCEQNLNHDAMYWYRQDPGQGLRLIYYSQIVNDFQKGDIAEGYSVSREKKESFPLTVTSAQKNPTAFYLCASSIDRRGEAFFGQGTRLTVV.

This chain uses TRBV14 with TRBJ1-4, with 9 bases matching TRBD1. CDR3 length: 17 amino acids. V trimming: 5 bases; J trimming: 3 bases; junction bases outside the gene matches: 10. Germline V CDR1 and CDR2: SGHDN, FVKESK. The chain's CDR3 is CASSARQGVKANEKLFF. Written as DNA, the CDR3 is TGTGCCAGCAGCGCCCGACAGGGGGTGAAAGCTAATGAAAAACTGTTTTTT.

This clone was observed a single time. This sample includes further DNA sequences coding for the same CDR3. The chain is built from TRBV5-4 and TRBJ2-7; tentative D call: TRBD1 (6 bases). Trimming cost V 0 bases and J 2 bases, with 9 bases left between them. The CDR3 has 14 residues. The germline CDR1 and CDR2 sequences are SGHNT and YYREEE (reference sequence). CDR3: CASSLAEGAYEQYF. CDR3 DNA: TGTGCCAGCAGCTTGGCCGAGGGGGCCTACGAGCAGTACTTC.

On this clone itself: One junction end disagrees with the germline gene, perhaps due to a read error. The chain uses TRBV30 and TRBJ1-1, with D uncertain. CDR3 length: 12 amino acids. The V gene's germline CDR1 is GTSNPN and CDR2 SVGIG (reference sequence). The CDR3 DNA reads as TGTGCCCGGAGCCCATTCGGGGCTGAAGCTTTCTTT. The encoded protein is CARSPFGAEAFF.

The rearrangement uses TRBV19 and TRBJ1-3; D might be TRBD1 (6 bases). The CDR3 is 16 amino acids. Germline loops: CDR1 LNHDA, CDR2 SQIVND (reference sequence). V lost 3 bases, J lost 1 base, and 13 bases lay in between. The CDR3 coding sequence is TGTGCCAGTAGTATTAAGGGGGGGACGTCTGGAAACACCATATATTTT. Translation gives CASSIKGGTSGNTIYF.

The rearrangement joins TRBV4-3 to TRBJ2-7; D gene uncertain. V was cut by 0 bases and J by 2 bases, with 11 bases left in between. This CDR3 is 15 amino acids long. Germline CDR1 reads LGHNA; CDR2 reads YSLEER. CDR3 sequence reads: CASSQEALPTYEQYF. The DNA for the CDR3 is TGCGCCAGCAGCCAAGAGGCCTTACCTACCTACGAGCAGTACTTC.

This sequence joins TRBV7-3 and TRBJ1-1, with D perhaps matching TRBD1 (5 bases). The V end was cut by 2 bases, the J end by 4 bases, with 14 bases between. The CDR3 totals 15 residues. CDR1 and CDR2 (germline): SGHTA, FQGTGA. CDR3 sequence reads: CASSLSLQGGTEAFF. The CDR3, as DNA: TGTGCCAGCAGCTTATCGCTCCAGGGTGGCACTGAAGCTTTCTTT.

The chain recombines TRBV7-8 with TRBJ2-3, with TRBD1 matching over 11 bases. Germline trimming cut 5 bases from V and 7 bases from J; bases unmatched to any gene: 11. Germline V CDR1 and CDR2: SGHVS, FQNEAQ. This CDR3 is 16 amino acids long. The CDR3 protein is CASSPGGTGGRNTQYF. The CDR3 nucleotides read TGTGCCAGCAGCCCAGGGGGGACAGGGGGTCGGAATACGCAGTATTTT.

The genes are TRBV9 and TRBJ2-5; D possibly corresponds to TRBD1 (5 bases). This CDR3 contains 15 residues. Germline V gives CDR1 SGDLS, CDR2 YYNGEE. V was shortened by 4 bases and J by 4 bases, with 17 bases between the two germline ends. This chain's CDR3 is CASSPTHQGRETQYF. The CDR3 DNA reads TGTGCCAGCAGCCCCACCCACCAGGGCAGAGAGACCCAGTACTTC.

This rearrangement joins TRBV25-1 to TRBJ1-1, with D tentatively TRBD1 (5 bases). Germline V gene data show CDR1 as MGHDK and CDR2 as SYGVNS. Deletions cut 9 bases from V and 1 base from J, with 12 bases between. The CDR3 runs to 13 residues. The CDR3 coding sequence is TGTGCCAGTACCAAGCAGGGGAACACTGAAGCTTTCTTT. Translated, it gives CASTKQGNTEAFF.

The CDR3 DNA reads as TGTGCCAGCAGTGAAAGGACTAGCGGGAGCCCCTACAATGAGCAGTTCTTC. It is translated as CASSERTSGSPYNEQFF. The chain combines TRBV6-1 with TRBJ2-1, with TRBD2 matching over 13 bases. The germline gives CDR1 MNHNS, CDR2 SASEGT. Trimming took 2 bases from V and 2 from J; bases not matched to a gene: 3. CDR3 length equals 17 residues.

This clone was counted a single time. The chain couples TRBV27 to TRBJ1-6; TRBD1 aligns across 8 bases. Germline V lookup: CDR1 MNHEY, CDR2 SMNVEV (reference sequence). Unmatched junction bases numbered 6, after V lost 0 bases and J lost 5 bases. The CDR3 has 17 amino acids. The chain's CDR3 is CASSLSAGGAHNSPLHF. CDR3 bases: TGTGCCAGCAGTTTATCAGCAGGGGGCGCGCATAATTCACCCCTCCACTTT.

The chain carries TRBV15 and TRBJ2-3, with 8 bases aligning to TRBD2. The CDR3 spans 17 residues. Germline lookup yields CDR1 LNHNV and CDR2 YYDKDF (reference sequence). The junction had 10 bases not matched to a gene; V was cut back by 1 base and J by 4 bases. The CDR3 DNA reads TGTGCCACCAGCAGAGGTGGTGGCGGGGGGAATTCAGATACGCAGTATTTT. Protein product: CATSRGGGGGNSDTQYF.